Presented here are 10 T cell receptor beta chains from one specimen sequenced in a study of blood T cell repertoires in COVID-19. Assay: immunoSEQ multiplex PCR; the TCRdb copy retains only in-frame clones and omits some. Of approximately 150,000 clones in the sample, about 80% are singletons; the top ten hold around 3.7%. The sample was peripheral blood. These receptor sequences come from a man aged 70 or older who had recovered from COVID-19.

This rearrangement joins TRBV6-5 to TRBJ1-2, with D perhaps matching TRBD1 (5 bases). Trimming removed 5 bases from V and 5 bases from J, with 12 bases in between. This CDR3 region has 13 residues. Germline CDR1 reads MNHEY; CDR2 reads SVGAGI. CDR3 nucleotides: TGTGCCAGCAGTACCAGACAGTTTTATGGCTACACCTTC. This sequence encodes CASSTRQFYGYTF.

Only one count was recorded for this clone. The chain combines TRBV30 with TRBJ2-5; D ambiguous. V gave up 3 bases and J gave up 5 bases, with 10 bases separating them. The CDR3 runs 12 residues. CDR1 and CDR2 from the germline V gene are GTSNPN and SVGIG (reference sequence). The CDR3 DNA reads TGTGCCTGGAGACAGAATTCGGAGACCCAGTACTTC. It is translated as CAWRQNSETQYF.

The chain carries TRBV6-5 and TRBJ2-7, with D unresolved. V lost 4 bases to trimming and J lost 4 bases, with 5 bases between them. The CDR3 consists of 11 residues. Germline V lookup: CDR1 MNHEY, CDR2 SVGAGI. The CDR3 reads CASSSLYEQYF. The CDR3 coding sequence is TGTGCCAGCAGTTCCTTGTACGAGCAGTACTTC.

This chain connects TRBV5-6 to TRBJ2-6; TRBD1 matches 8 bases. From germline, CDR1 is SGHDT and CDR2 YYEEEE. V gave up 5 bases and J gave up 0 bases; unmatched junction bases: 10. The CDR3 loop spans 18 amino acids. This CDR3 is CASSLQGVSLSGANVLTF. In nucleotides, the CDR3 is TGTGCCAGCAGTCTACAGGGGGTGAGCCTCTCTGGGGCCAACGTCCTGACTTTC.

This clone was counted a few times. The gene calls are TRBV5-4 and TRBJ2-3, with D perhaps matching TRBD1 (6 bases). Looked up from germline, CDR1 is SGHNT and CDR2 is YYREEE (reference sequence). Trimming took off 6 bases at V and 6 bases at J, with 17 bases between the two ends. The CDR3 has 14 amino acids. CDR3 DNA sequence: TGTGCCAGCACCCCGAGGGGGAGTAGGGATACGCAGTATTTT. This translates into CASTPRGSRDTQYF.

DNA of the CDR3: TGTGCCAGCTGGGGGACAGGGACCTACGAGCAGTACTTC. This sequence encodes CASWGTGTYEQYF. The rearrangement joins TRBV6-5 to TRBJ2-7; TRBD1 matches at 9 bases. CDR3 length: 13 amino acids. Germline assignment: CDR1 MNHEY and CDR2 SVGAGI. Unmatched junction bases numbered 4, after V lost 8 bases and J lost 2 bases.

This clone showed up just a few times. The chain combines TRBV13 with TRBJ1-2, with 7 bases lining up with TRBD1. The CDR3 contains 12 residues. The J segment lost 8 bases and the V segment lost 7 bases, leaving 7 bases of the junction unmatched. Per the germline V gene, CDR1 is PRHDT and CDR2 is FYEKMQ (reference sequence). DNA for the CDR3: TGTGCCAGCACCGACAGGGAGGTCGGCTACACCTTC. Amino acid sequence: CASTDREVGYTF.

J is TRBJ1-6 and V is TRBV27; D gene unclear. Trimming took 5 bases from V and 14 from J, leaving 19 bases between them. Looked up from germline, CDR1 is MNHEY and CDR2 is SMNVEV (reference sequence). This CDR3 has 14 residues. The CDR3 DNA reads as TGTGCCAGCAGTCCACTGACTGGGTACCTATCCCTCCACTTT. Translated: CASSPLTGYLSLHF.

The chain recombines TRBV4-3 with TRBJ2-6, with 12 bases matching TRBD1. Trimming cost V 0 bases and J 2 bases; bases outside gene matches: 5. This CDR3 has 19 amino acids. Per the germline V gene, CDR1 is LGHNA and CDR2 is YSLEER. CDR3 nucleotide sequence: TGCGCCAGCAGCCAAGATATAGGGACAGGGGGCGCTGGGGCCAACGTCCTGACTTTC. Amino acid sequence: CASSQDIGTGGAGANVLTF.

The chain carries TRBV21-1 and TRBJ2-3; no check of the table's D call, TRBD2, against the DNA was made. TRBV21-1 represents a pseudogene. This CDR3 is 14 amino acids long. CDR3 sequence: CASSKGVERDTQYF. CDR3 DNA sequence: TGTGCCAGCAGCAAAGGGGTGGAGCGGGATACGCAGTATTTT.